Presented here are 2 T cell receptor beta chains from one specimen sequenced in a study of OX40 agonist ivuxolimab in advanced cancers. The assay was immunoSEQ multiplex PCR, and TCRdb's table has in-frame clones only and misses some. This sample yields roughly 60,000 clones, of which 84% are seen a single time; roughly 2% belongs to the top ten. Material: CD4+ or CD8+ T cells sorted from blood, obtained in a trial of the OX40 agonist ivuxolimab. All receptors derive from an adult with an advanced solid tumor such as melanoma, head and neck, liver or kidney cancer.

V is TRBV15 and J is TRBJ2-3; 8 nucleotides line up with TRBD2. This CDR3 contains 17 residues. Germline V gene lookup returns CDR1 LNHNV and CDR2 YYDKDF (reference sequence). Trimming took 1 base from V and 5 from J; bases not matched to a gene: 11. The CDR3 sequence: CATSRGGRGLAKDTQYF. The DNA for the CDR3 is TGTGCCACCAGCAGAGGAGGTCGCGGACTAGCAAAAGATACGCAGTATTTT.

This clone appeared a single time. The chain links TRBV7-8 to TRBJ2-3; no clear D. The germline CDR1 and CDR2 sequences are SGHVS and FQNEAQ. This CDR3 contains 14 residues. V was clipped by 5 bases and J by 1 base, with 10 bases between them. CDR3 DNA: TGTGCCAGCAGCGCGCTACGGGGCACAGATACGCAGTATTTT. As protein: CASSALRGTDTQYF.